This T cell receptor (beta chain) was recorded in a study of PD-1 blockade in classical Hodgkin lymphoma. On the study more broadly: Nivolumab was given intravenously to patients at 3 mg/kg every 2 weeks. Points from the study as a whole: By C4D1, diversity of CD4+ TCRs had risen significantly, whereas that of CD8+ TCRs had not. Why repertoires differed is undefined; disease activity or prior therapy possibly contributed. Patients newly diagnosed and complete responders had comparable baseline diversity.

Sequencing was performed with immunoSEQ multiplex PCR; in TCRdb, only in-frame clones are kept and a portion is missing. The sample has approximately 110,000 clones; approximately 89% are singletons. In regard to this clone: The antigen remains unidentified.

Germline V lookup: CDR1 SGHRS, CDR2 YFSETQ. The length of the CDR3 is 14 residues. The germline V and J ends were trimmed by 0 bases and 5 bases, with 11 bases remaining between them. Noted time point: cycle 4 day 1 (C4D1), after more than five weeks of nivolumab. Relapses following autologous stem cell transplantation were seen in all patients, with brentuximab vedotin exposure varying. The sequencing here drew on peripheral blood mononuclear cells (PBMCs), taken before the fourth cycle of nivolumab. The gene calls are TRBV5-1 and TRBJ1-2, with D perhaps TRBD1 (5 bases). The sequence was collected from a human donor with classical Hodgkin lymphoma. CDR3 bases: TGCGCCAGCAGCTTGGCCAAGCGGGGGTATGGCTACACCTTC. Residues: CASSLAKRGYGYTF.